The clone carrying this T cell receptor beta chain came up a few times. Its antigen is currently unknown. The time point denotes: pre-sensitization, week 0. Treatment indicated: therapeutic diphenylcyclopropenone sensitization with weekly scalp DPC. Unfractionated whole blood yielded total RNA. The sample originates from a study of human T cells and chemical hapten exposure. Study-level points and caveats: Relative to control repertoires, expanded TCRs gave rise to significantly more large CDR3 similarity clusters.

Trimming shortened V by 4 bases and J by 6 bases, and 5 bases separated the two germline ends. Germline V gene data show CDR1 as LGHNT and CDR2 as FRNRAP. The CDR3 sequence is 11 residues long. In the original workflow: Sequenced samples showed a median of around 96,000 TCRs each, with counts running from approximately 21,000 to 630,000. One entry per CDR3 protein results from TCRdb running MiXCR on the RACE reads. The V and J calls and clone size are TCRdb's, not the authors'. The sample has more than 300,000 distinct CDR3 sequences, about 5% seen once. V and J are TRBV12-5 and TRBJ2-3; no clear D gene. The clonotype originates from a woman between 18 and 29 years old with alopecia areata. Some clones in this sample may be carry-over from other donors' samples. This specimen was whole blood, taken in connection with sensitization to the hapten diphenylcyclopropenone (DPC). CDR3 amino acids: CASGWVDTQYF. Here the CDR3 DNA reads TGTGCTAGTGGTTGGGTGGATACGCAGTATTTT.